This is a list of T cell receptor beta chains from one sample in a study of T cell changes during pregnancy in multiple sclerosis. The table came from immunoSEQ multiplex PCR; TCRdb's copy has only in-frame clones and leaves some out. The sample includes some 71,000 clones, roughly 91% of them seen just once. This specimen was peripheral blood, taken in the third trimester of pregnancy. Receptors originate from a female donor with multiple sclerosis, enrolled in a pregnancy study. Both conserved end residues are part of each CDR3. Fields, in order: J gene, D gene, clone size, V gene, CDR3 DNA, CDR3 protein. The D gene is left open where the match is weak. Expanded clones get a size class; other rows say once, few or many, or leave the size out.

>TRBJ2-1|NA|NA|TRBV7-9
TGTGCCAGCACCTACAGGGGGGGTTGGGGTGAGCAGTTCTTC
CASTYRGGWGEQFF
>TRBJ2-7|NA|NA|TRBV11-2
TGTGCCAGCAGCCCCAGGGGATCCTCCTACGAGCAGTACTTC
CASSPRGSSYEQYF
>TRBJ2-1|TRBD2|NA|TRBV4-1
TGCGCCAGCAGCCACGTAGCGGGGGGTCACTACAATGAGCAGTTCTTC
CASSHVAGGHYNEQFF
>TRBJ1-6|NA|NA|TRBV5-1
TGCGCCAGCAGCTTGGCTCCTAATTCACCCCTCCACTTT
CASSLAPNSPLHF
>TRBJ2-3|TRBD2|NA|TRBV9
TGTGCCAGCAGCGGTACTAGCGGGGGGCTTCCTAGCACAGATACGCAGTATTTT
CASSGTSGGLPSTDTQYF
>TRBJ1-2|NA|NA|TRBV4-1
TGCGCCAGCAGCCAAGATCCTAATCGAAACTATGGCTACACCTTC
CASSQDPNRNYGYTF
>TRBJ2-3|NA|NA|TRBV6-5
TGTGCCAGCAGTTCCCCTCTGGAGCCAGATACGCAATATTTT
CASSSPLEPDTQYF
>TRBJ1-1|NA|NA|TRBV9
TGTGCCAGCAGCGCCCAACAGGGAAAAGCTTTCTTT
CASSAQQGKAFF
>TRBJ1-6|NA|once|TRBV4-3
TGCGCCAGCAGCGTCGCCCGGACGGGGAATTCACCCCTCCACTTT
CASSVARTGNSPLHF
>TRBJ2-7|TRBD1|NA|TRBV2
TGTGCCAGCAGCCAGGGGACAGGACGATCCTACGAGCAGTACTTC
CASSQGTGRSYEQYF
>TRBJ1-2|TRBD1|NA|TRBV15
TGTGCCACCAGCAGATTCGGGACAGGGGAATTCAACTATGGCTACACCTTC
CATSRFGTGEFNYGYTF
>TRBJ2-3|NA|NA|TRBV5-1
TGCGCCAGCAGCTTACGAGGAACTAGCACAGATACGCAGTATTTT
CASSLRGTSTDTQYF
>TRBJ1-4|NA|NA|TRBV7-9
TGTGCCAGCAGCTTACCTCCAGGCTCAACTAATGAAAAACTGTTTTTT
CASSLPPGSTNEKLFF
>TRBJ1-2|NA|NA|TRBV10-3
TGTGCCATCACCACCGGGACAACTCGTGGCTACACCTTC
CAITTGTTRGYTF
>TRBJ2-7|TRBD1|NA|TRBV7-2
TGTGCCAGCAGCTTCGGGACAGGGCCCTACGAGCAGTACTTC
CASSFGTGPYEQYF
>TRBJ1-4|NA|NA|TRBV6-6
TGTGCCAGCAGTTACTCGGAGTATGAAAAACTGTTTTTT
CASSYSEYEKLFF
>TRBJ2-2|NA|NA|TRBV19
TGTGCCAGTACCTCGACAGAGAACACCGGGGAGCTGTTTTTT
CASTSTENTGELFF
>TRBJ1-1|TRBD1|NA|TRBV16
TGTGCCAGCAGCCAACAGGGGGCGGATACTGAAGCTTTCTTT
CASSQQGADTEAFF
>TRBJ2-7|NA|NA|TRBV25-1
TGTGCCAGCAGTGAAACAGGGTTTGACGAGCAGTACTTC
CASSETGFDEQYF
>TRBJ1-2|NA|NA|TRBV5-1
TGCGCCAGCAGCTTAGAACCACAGGGATCAGGCTATGGCTACACCTTC
CASSLEPQGSGYGYTF
>TRBJ1-5|NA|NA|TRBV6-6
TGTGCCAGCAGTTTACATGGCCCCCGTCTGCATTTT
CASSLHGPRLHF
>TRBJ1-5|NA|NA|TRBV7-8
TGTGCCAGCAGCTTTGGGGCGGTATCGGATCAGCCCCAGCATTTT
CASSFGAVSDQPQHF
>TRBJ1-1|TRBD1|NA|TRBV7-2
TGTGCCAGCGGAGGGGCAGGGGGGAACACTGAAGCTTTCTTT
CASGGAGGNTEAFF
>TRBJ1-4|NA|NA|TRBV7-8
TGTGCCAGCAGCTCCATTGTCGGGGGGTATAGTGAAAAACTGTTTTTT
CASSSIVGGYSEKLFF
>TRBJ1-2|TRBD1|once|TRBV7-3
TGTGCCAGCAGTCCAGGGGGCGGAGGTGGCTACACCTTC
CASSPGGGGGYTF
>TRBJ2-7|NA|NA|TRBV6-5
TGTGCCAGCACCCATACACGGACAGCAGCCCACGAGCAGTACTTC
CASTHTRTAAHEQYF
>TRBJ2-3|TRBD1|once|TRBV4-1
TGCGCCAGCAGCCAACCCTATCGGGACAGAGGGGCAGATACGCAGTATTTT
CASSQPYRDRGADTQYF
>TRBJ2-3|TRBD1|NA|TRBV29-1
TGCAGCTCCACCGGACAGGGGGGCACAGATACGCAGTATTTT
CSSTGQGGTDTQYF
>TRBJ2-2|TRBD1|NA|TRBV9
TGTGCCAGCAGCGTGGAGACAGGGGGCACCGGGGAGCTGTTTTTT
CASSVETGGTGELFF
>TRBJ1-2|TRBD1|NA|TRBV28
TGTGCCAGCAGCGGAGAAGGACAGGGGCCCTACACCTTC
CASSGEGQGPYTF
>TRBJ1-2|TRBD1|NA|TRBV19
TGTGCCAGTAGTGGACAGGAGAACTATGGCTACACCTTC
CASSGQENYGYTF
>TRBJ1-1|NA|NA|TRBV6-6
TGTGCCAGCAGTTACCCGCAGGGGATGAACACTGAAGCTTTCTTT
CASSYPQGMNTEAFF
>TRBJ1-1|TRBD1|NA|TRBV19
TGTGCCAGTAGTAATACAGGGGGGAGCACTGAAGCTTTCTTT
CASSNTGGSTEAFF
>TRBJ2-5|TRBD2|NA|TRBV7-3
TGTGCCAGCTCCCGACTAGCAGGGGAGACCCAGTACTTC
CASSRLAGETQYF
>TRBJ2-3|NA|NA|TRBV9
TGTGCCAGCAGCGCAGGGCTACATACGCAGTATTTT
CASSAGLHTQYF
>TRBJ1-1|NA|NA|TRBV29-1
TGCAGCGTTGGGCGGTTGTCTGAAGCTTTCTTT
CSVGRLSEAFF
>TRBJ2-3|NA|NA|TRBV4-1
TGCGCCAGCAGCCAGGACAGCAAGGAAGATACGCAGTATTTT
CASSQDSKEDTQYF
>TRBJ1-5|NA|NA|TRBV10-3
TGTGCCATCAGTGATCGACAGGCTCCCGGCAATCAGCCCCAGCATTTT
CAISDRQAPGNQPQHF
>TRBJ1-1|NA|NA|TRBV4-1
TGCGCCAGCAGCCAAGGAGACAGAAGCACTGAAGCTTTCTTT
CASSQGDRSTEAFF